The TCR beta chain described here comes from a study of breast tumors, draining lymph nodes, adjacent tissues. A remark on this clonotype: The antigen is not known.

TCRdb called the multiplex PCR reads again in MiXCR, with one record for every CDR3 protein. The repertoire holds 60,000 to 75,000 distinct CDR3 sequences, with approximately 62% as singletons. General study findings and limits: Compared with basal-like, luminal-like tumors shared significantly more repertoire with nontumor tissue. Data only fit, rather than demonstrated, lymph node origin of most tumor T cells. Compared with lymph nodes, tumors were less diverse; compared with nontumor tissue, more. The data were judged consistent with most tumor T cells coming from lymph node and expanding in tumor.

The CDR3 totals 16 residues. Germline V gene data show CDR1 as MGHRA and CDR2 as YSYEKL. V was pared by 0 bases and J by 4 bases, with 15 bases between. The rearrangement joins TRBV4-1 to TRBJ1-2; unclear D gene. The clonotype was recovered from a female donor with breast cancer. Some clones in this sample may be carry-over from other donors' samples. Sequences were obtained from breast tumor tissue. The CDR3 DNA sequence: TGCGCCAGCAGCCAAGAAATGGGCCAGCTTTTCTATGGCTACACCTTC. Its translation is CASSQEMGQLFYGYTF.